This T cell receptor (beta chain) was recorded in a study of OX40 agonist ivuxolimab in advanced cancers. Study-wide points: Part of the nonresponder group also had normalized T-cell clonal expansion that was low.

As concerns this clone: Its antigen is unidentified.

Blood sampling was done at baseline, cycle 4 day 1, and cycle 7 day 1. The table came from immunoSEQ multiplex PCR; TCRdb's copy has only in-frame clones and leaves some out. The repertoire holds fewer than 50,000 clones, with 80% to 90% as singletons. Trimming stripped 6 bases from V and 1 base from J, with 12 bases between. Looked up from germline, CDR1 is MNHEY and CDR2 is SVGAGI. The CDR3 is made up of 14 amino acids. The input for sequencing was CD4+ or CD8+ T cells sorted from blood, taken in a trial of the OX40 agonist ivuxolimab. The source of this sequence is an adult with an advanced solid tumor such as melanoma, head and neck, liver or kidney cancer. The chain is built from TRBV6-5 and TRBJ1-1; possibly TRBD1 for D (5 bases). CDR3 sequence: CASRKTDSNTEAFF. CDR3 coding DNA: TGTGCCAGCAGAAAGACAGACTCGAACACTGAAGCTTTCTTT.